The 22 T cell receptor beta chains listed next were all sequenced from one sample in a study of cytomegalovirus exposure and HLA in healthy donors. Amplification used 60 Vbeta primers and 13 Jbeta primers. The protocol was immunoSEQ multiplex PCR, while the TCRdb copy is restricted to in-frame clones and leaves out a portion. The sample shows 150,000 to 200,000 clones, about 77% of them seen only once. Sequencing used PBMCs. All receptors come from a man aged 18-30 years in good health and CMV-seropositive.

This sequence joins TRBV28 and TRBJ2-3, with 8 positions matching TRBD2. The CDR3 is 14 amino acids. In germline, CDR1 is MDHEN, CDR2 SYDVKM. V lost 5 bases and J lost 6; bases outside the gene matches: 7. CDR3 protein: CASSPAGGTDTQYF. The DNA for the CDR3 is TGTGCCAGCAGTCCTGCGGGAGGTACGGATACGCAGTATTTT.

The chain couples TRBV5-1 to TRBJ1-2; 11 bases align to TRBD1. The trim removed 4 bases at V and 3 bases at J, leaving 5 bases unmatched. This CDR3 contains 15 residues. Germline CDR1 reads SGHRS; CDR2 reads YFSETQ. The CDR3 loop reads CASSLGQGADYGYTF. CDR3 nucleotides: TGCGCCAGCAGCCTCGGACAGGGGGCTGACTATGGCTACACCTTC.

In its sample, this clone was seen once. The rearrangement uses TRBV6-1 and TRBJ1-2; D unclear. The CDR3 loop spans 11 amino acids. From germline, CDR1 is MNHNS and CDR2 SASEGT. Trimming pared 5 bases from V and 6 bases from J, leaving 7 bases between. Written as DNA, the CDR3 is TGTGCCAGCAGTCCCGGGGATGGCTACACCTTC. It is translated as CASSPGDGYTF.

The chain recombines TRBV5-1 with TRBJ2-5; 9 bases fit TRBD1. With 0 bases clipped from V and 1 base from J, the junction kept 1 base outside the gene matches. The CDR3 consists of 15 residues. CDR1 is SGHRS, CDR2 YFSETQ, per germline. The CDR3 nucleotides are TGCGCCAGCAGCTTGGACAGGGGGCGCCAAGAGACCCAGTACTTC. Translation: CASSLDRGRQETQYF. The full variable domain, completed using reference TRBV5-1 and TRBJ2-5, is KAGVTQTPRYLIKTRGQQVTLSCSPISGHRSVSWYQQTPGQGLQFLFEYFSETQRNKGNFPGRFSGRQFSNSRSEMNVSTLELGDSALYLCASSLDRGRQETQYFGPGTRLLVL.

The CDR3 region is CASSGQEIDIQYF. The CDR3 DNA is TGTGCCAGCAGCGGACAGGAGATCGACATTCAGTACTTC. The chain recombines TRBV7-9 with TRBJ2-4, with 7 bases aligning to TRBD1. The CDR3 runs to 13 residues. J gave up 8 bases and V 5 bases, and 6 bases lay outside the gene matches. Germline CDR1 reads SEHNR; CDR2 reads FQNEAQ (reference sequence).

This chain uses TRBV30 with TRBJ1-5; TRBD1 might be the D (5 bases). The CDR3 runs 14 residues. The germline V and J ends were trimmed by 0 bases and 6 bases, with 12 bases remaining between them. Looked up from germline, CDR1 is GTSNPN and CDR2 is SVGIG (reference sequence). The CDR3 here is CAWSVGGAGQPQHF. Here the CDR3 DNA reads TGTGCCTGGAGTGTAGGAGGGGCAGGTCAGCCCCAGCATTTT.

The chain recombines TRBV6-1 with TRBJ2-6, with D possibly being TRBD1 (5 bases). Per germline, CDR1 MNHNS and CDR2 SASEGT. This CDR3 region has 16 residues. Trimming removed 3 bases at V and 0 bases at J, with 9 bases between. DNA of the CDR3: TGTGCCAGCAGTGACAGGGTTACCTCTGGGGCCAACGTCCTGACTTTC. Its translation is CASSDRVTSGANVLTF.

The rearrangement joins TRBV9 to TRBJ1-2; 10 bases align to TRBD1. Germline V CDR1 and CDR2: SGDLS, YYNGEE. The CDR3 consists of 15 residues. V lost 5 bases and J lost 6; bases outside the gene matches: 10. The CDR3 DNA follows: TGTGCCAGCAGTTTCGGGGACAGGGGAATCGATGGCTACACCTTC. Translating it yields CASSFGDRGIDGYTF.

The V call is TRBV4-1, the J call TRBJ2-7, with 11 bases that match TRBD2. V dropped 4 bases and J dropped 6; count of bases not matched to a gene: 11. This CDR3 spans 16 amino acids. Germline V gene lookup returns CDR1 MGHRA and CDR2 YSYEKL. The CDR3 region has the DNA TGCGCCAGCAGCCGCCCGCCGACTAGCGGGATGCGCGAGCAGTACTTC. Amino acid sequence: CASSRPPTSGMREQYF.

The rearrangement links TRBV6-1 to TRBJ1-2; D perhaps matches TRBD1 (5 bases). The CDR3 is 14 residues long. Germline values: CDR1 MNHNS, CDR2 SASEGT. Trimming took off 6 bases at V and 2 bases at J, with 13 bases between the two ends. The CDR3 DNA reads TGTGCCAGCAGCCCGTTGGGGCGAAACTATGGCTACACCTTC. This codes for CASSPLGRNYGYTF.

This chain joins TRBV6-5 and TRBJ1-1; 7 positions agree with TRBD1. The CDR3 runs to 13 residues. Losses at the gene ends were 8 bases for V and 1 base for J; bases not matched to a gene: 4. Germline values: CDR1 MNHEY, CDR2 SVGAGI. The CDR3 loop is CASHRGGNTEAFF. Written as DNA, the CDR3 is TGTGCCAGCCACAGGGGAGGGAACACTGAAGCTTTCTTT.

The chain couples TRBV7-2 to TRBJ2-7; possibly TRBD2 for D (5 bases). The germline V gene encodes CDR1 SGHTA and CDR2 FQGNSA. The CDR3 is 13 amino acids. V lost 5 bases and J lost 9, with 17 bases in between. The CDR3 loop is CASSPGGGFGQYF. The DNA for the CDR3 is TGTGCCAGCAGCCCCGGAGGCGGTTTTGGGCAGTACTTC.

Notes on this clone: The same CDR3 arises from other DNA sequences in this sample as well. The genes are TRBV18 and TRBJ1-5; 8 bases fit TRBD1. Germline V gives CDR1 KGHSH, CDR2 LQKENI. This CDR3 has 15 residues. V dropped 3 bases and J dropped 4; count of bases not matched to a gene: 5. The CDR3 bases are TGTGCCAGCTCACCCCCCGGACAGGGTAATCAGCCCCAGCATTTT. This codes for CASSPPGQGNQPQHF.

The CDR3 sequence: CASSWARAGRNTEAFF. Here the CDR3 DNA reads TGTGCCAGCAGCTGGGCCCGGGCGGGACGGAACACTGAAGCTTTCTTT. The chain uses TRBV7-2 and TRBJ1-1, with a weak D call TRBD1 (5 bases). V lost 4 bases and J 1 base, leaving 16 bases between the germline ends. Germline V CDR1 and CDR2: SGHTA, FQGNSA. This CDR3 is 16 amino acids long.

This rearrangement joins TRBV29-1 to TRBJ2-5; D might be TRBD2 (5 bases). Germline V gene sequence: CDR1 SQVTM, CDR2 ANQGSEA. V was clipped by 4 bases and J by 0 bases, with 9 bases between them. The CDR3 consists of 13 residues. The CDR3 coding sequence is TGCAGCGTTGGGCGGGCGTACCAAGAGACCCAGTACTTC. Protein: CSVGRAYQETQYF.

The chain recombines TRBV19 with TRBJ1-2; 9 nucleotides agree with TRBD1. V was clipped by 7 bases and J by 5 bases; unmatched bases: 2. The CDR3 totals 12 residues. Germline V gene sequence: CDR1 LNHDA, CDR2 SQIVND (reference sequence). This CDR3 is CASTGTGYGYTF. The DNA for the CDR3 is TGTGCCAGTACCGGGACAGGGTATGGCTACACCTTC.

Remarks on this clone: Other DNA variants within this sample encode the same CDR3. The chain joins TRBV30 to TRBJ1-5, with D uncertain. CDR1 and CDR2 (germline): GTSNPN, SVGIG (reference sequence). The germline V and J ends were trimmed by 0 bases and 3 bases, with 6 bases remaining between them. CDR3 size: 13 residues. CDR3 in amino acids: CAWSVGSNQPQHF. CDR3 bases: TGTGCCTGGAGTGTTGGCTCCAATCAGCCCCAGCATTTT.

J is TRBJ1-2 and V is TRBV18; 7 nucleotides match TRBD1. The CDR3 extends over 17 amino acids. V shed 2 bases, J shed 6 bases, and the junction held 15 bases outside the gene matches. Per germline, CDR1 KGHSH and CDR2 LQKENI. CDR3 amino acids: CASSPYRDSDPINGYTF. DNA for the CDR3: TGTGCCAGCTCACCATACCGGGACAGCGACCCCATTAATGGCTACACCTTC.

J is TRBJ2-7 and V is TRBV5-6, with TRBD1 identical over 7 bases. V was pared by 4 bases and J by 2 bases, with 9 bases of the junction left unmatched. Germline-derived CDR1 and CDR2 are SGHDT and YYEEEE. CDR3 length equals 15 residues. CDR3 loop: CASSARQGDPYEQYF. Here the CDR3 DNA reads TGTGCCAGCAGCGCCCGACAGGGCGACCCCTACGAGCAGTACTTC.

CDR3 in DNA: TGTGCCAGCAGCCAGGATTCCGGGACATATGAAAAACTGTTTTTT. Its translation is CASSQDSGTYEKLFF. The chain links TRBV5-5 to TRBJ1-4; TRBD1 is a possible D gene (6 bases). The length of the CDR3 is 15 residues. CDR1 and CDR2 from the germline V gene are SGHKS and YYEKEE (reference sequence). Trimming shortened V by 4 bases and J by 6 bases, and 16 bases separated the two germline ends.

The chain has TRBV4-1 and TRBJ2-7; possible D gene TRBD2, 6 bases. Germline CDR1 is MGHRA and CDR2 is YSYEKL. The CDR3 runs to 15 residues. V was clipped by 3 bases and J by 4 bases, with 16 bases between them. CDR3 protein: CASSQVSGGKYEQYF. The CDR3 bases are TGCGCCAGCAGCCAGGTCAGTGGGGGGAAATACGAGCAGTACTTC.

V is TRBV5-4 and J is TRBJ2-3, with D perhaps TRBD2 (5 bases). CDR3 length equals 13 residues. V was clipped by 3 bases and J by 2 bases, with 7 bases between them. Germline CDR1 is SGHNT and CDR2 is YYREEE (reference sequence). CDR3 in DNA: TGTGCCAGCAGCTCGGAGGACACAGATACGCAGTATTTT. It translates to CASSSEDTDTQYF.